Below are 27 T cell receptor beta chains sequenced from a single sample in a study of metastatic and nonmetastatic thyroid tumors. TCRdb reprocessed the PCR reads using MiXCR. The sample has 21,000 or so clones, 25% to 30% seen once; the top ten hold roughly 5.5%. Patients underwent thyroid surgery, and none had received any treatment before it. The sample comprised tumor tissue. These receptors all stem from a female donor with papillary thyroid cancer or a benign thyroid nodule (not recorded which). Some clones in this sample may be carry-over from other donors' samples.

This clone is medium-sized (0.01 to 0.1%) within its sample. This rearrangement joins TRBV5-4 to TRBJ1-2; D is undetermined. The germline CDR1 and CDR2 sequences are SGHNT and YYREEE (reference sequence). The CDR3 covers 15 residues. V was trimmed by 4 bases and J by 3 bases, leaving 16 bases between them. This CDR3 reads CASSIPPWVDYGYTF. The CDR3 DNA sequence: TGTGCCAGCAGCATCCCACCGTGGGTTGACTATGGCTACACCTTC.

At least ten counts were recorded for this clone. V is TRBV20-1 and J is TRBJ2-5; TRBD1 or TRBD2 may be the D gene (6 bases each). Germline V gene sequence: CDR1 DFQATT, CDR2 SNEGSKA (reference sequence). CDR3 size: 16 residues. V dropped 2 bases and J dropped 1 base, with 17 bases sitting between them. CDR3 sequence (DNA): TGCAGTGCTAGACCCCCGGCAGGAGGGGGCCAAGAGACCCAGTACTTC. It yields the protein CSARPPAGGGQETQYF.

This rearrangement joins TRBV6-2 or TRBV6-3 to TRBJ2-7; 12 bases agree with TRBD2. The CDR3 runs 13 residues. Germline CDR1 and CDR2: MNHEY and SVGEGT. V was clipped by 8 bases and J by 6 bases; unmatched bases: 5. This CDR3 reads CASVLAGGREQYF. CDR3 sequence (DNA): TGTGCCAGCGTACTAGCGGGAGGTCGCGAGCAGTACTTC.

By share, this clone counts as medium-sized. The chain combines TRBV6-1 with TRBJ1-3, with D unresolved. V lost 10 bases and J lost 0, with 4 bases in between. The CDR3 consists of 11 residues. In germline, CDR1 is MNHNS, CDR2 SASEGT. The CDR3 is CAMTSGNTIYF. DNA of the CDR3: TGTGCCATGACCTCTGGAAACACCATATATTTT.

This clone was seen ten or more times. This rearrangement joins TRBV11-3 to TRBJ1-1; D might be TRBD1 (6 bases). Per the germline V gene, CDR1 is SGHNT and CDR2 is YENEEA. The CDR3 runs to 12 residues. The V end lost 5 bases, the J end lost 7 bases, and 11 bases lay between the germline ends. The CDR3 DNA follows: TGTGCCAGCAGCCGGTCAGGGGTTGAAGCTTTCTTT. This sequence encodes CASSRSGVEAFF.

This clone has more than one count but fewer than ten. The chain joins TRBV6-5 to TRBJ2-7; D perhaps matches TRBD2 (6 bases). Germline V gene sequence: CDR1 MNHEY, CDR2 SVGAGI. Between the trimmed V and J ends, which lost 2 bases and 5 bases, there was a span of 16 bases. The CDR3 extends over 15 amino acids. DNA for the CDR3: TGTGCCAGCAGTTACCGGGACTCGGAACTCGACGAGCAGTACTTC. This codes for CASSYRDSELDEQYF.

The V call is TRBV11-2, the J call TRBJ2-5; maybe TRBD2 (5 bases). Trimming stripped 2 bases from V and 4 bases from J, with 8 bases between. This CDR3 has 13 amino acids. Germline V lookup: CDR1 SGHAT, CDR2 FQNNGV. The CDR3 DNA is TGTGCCAGCAGCTTACCTAGCTTAGAGACCCAGTACTTC. Amino acids: CASSLPSLETQYF.

As for this clone: Sequence at one end of the junction differs from germline and may be a read error. J is TRBJ2-1 and V is TRBV7-8; 10 positions agree with TRBD1. The germline gives CDR1 SGHVS, CDR2 FQNEAQ. The CDR3 consists of 15 residues. In nucleotides, the CDR3 is TGTGCCAGCATCCGAGACAGGGGGCCTCACAATGAGCAGCTCTTC. As protein: CASIRDRGPHNEQLF.

This clone is termed medium-sized. This chain connects TRBV6-6 to TRBJ1-2, with D perhaps TRBD1 (5 bases). CDR3 length: 13 residues. Germline values: CDR1 MNHNY, CDR2 SVGAGI (reference sequence). Trimming stripped 2 bases from V and 4 bases from J, with 8 bases between. CDR3 nucleotide sequence: TGTGCCAGCAGTTACAGGGACTTCTATGGCTACACCTTC. This codes for CASSYRDFYGYTF.

Many counts were recorded for this clone. A much more abundant neighbour one base away suggests this may be a read error. V and J are TRBV5-6 and TRBJ1-2, with a weak D call TRBD1 (5 bases). The CDR3 contains 12 residues. The V end lost 3 bases, the J end lost 7 bases, and 10 bases lay between the germline ends. The germline CDR1 and CDR2 sequences are SGHDT and YYEEEE. This CDR3 reads CASSSGDCGYTF. The CDR3 nucleotides read TGTGCCAGCAGCTCTGGGGACTGTGGCTACACCTTC. The full variable domain, with the rest looked up from reference TRBV5-6 and TRBJ1-2, is DAGVTQSPTHLIKTRGQQVTLRCSPKSGHDTVSWYQQALGQGPQFIFQYYEEEERQRGNFPDRFSGHQFPNYSSELNVNALLLGDSALYLCASSSGDCGYTFGSGTRLTVV.

This clone appeared many times. Because the CDR3's place on the DNA is in doubt, the DNA is left out and the CDR3 is given as listed by TCRdb. The genes are TRBV20-1 and TRBJ1-2; the table calls TRBD1, which could not be checked here. Counting both end residues, the CDR3 totals 15 amino acids. Germline assignment: CDR1 DFQATT and CDR2 SNEGSKA (reference sequence). CDR3 sequence: CSAEWGQGAIDGHTF.

This clone was counted at least ten times. This chain connects TRBV28 to TRBJ1-5; D gene unclear. The ends were cut back, 0 bases at V and 0 bases at J, with 6 bases in the middle. CDR3 size: 15 residues. Germline assignment: CDR1 MDHEN and CDR2 SYDVKM. The CDR3 sequence: CASSLWQASNQPQHF. CDR3 nucleotides: TGTGCCAGCAGTTTATGGCAGGCTAGCAATCAGCCCCAGCATTTT.

This clone showed up many times. The CDR3 DNA reads as TGCAGTGCTAGAGACAGGGGTAGTTCACCCCTCCACTTT. Translation: CSARDRGSSPLHF. V gene TRBV20-1 combines with J gene TRBJ1-6, with D possibly being TRBD1 (6 bases). Trimming removed 0 bases at V and 9 bases at J, with 9 bases between. Germline loops: CDR1 DFQATT, CDR2 SNEGSKA (reference sequence). CDR3 length equals 13 residues.

As concerns this clone: The junction does not match germline at one end; this may be a read error. The chain has TRBV6-5 and TRBJ1-1, with D perhaps TRBD1 (5 bases). The germline V gene has CDR1 MNHEY and CDR2 SVGAGI. The CDR3 covers 12 residues. CDR3 sequence: CASSYCNWGLVF. In nucleotides, the CDR3 is TGTGCCAGCAGTTACTGTAATTGGGGACTTGTCTTT.

This clone was picked up a small number of times. A much larger clone differs by one base, so this may be a read error. The rearrangement uses TRBV5-1 and TRBJ2-3; TRBD1 matches at 10 bases. The CDR3 length is 17 residues. The trim removed 4 bases at V and 4 bases at J, leaving 12 bases unmatched. Germline assignment: CDR1 SGHRS and CDR2 YFSETQ. CDR3: CASSTGTGTGVPDTQYF. The DNA of the CDR3 is TGCGCCAGCAGCACCGGCACAGGGACAGGGGTCCCAGATACGCAGTATTTT. The entire variable domain, with the rest obtained from reference TRBV5-1 and TRBJ2-3, is as follows: KAGVTQTPRYLIKTRGQQVTLSCSPISGHRSVSWYQQTPGQGLQFLFEYFSETQRNKGNFPGRFSGRQFSNSRSEMNVSTLELGDSALYLCASSTGTGTGVPDTQYFGPGTRLTVL.

The V and J genes are TRBV10-3 and TRBJ1-5; unclear D gene. The J call is doubtful: the DNA matches TRBJ2-3 better. The CDR3 is made up of 16 amino acids. Germline CDR1 reads ENHRY; CDR2 reads SYGVKD. The CDR3: CAISESGNSGNHPQYF. The CDR3 DNA follows: TGTGCCATCAGTGAGTCAGGGAATTCGGGCAATCATCCCCAGTATTTT.

A remark on this clone: This may stem from a read error, because a much larger clone lies one nucleotide away. Other DNA variants within this sample encode the same CDR3. The V gene is TRBV19, the J gene TRBJ2-7, with D unclear. Germline values: CDR1 LNHDA, CDR2 SQIVND (reference sequence). Trimming took 6 bases from V and 5 from J, leaving 17 bases between them. The CDR3 totals 14 residues. In DNA form, the CDR3 reads TGTGCCAGTAGCACCGGTAGACTGGTGAACGAGCAGTACTTC. As protein: CASSTGRLVNEQYF. The complete variable domain, with remaining parts taken from reference TRBV19 and TRBJ2-7, reads DGGITQSPKYLFRKEGQNVTLSCEQNLNHDAMYWYRQDPGQGLRLIYYSQIVNDFQKGDIAEGYSVSREKKESFPLTVTSAQKNPTAFYLCASSTGRLVNEQYFGPGTRLTVT.

About this clone itself: A much larger clonotype is one base distant, so this may be a read error. The CDR3 DNA follows: TGTGCCAGCAGCCCAGTAGGGGCTCTGTGCGGGGAGCTGTTTTTT. Translated: CASSPVGALCGELFF. The chain recombines TRBV7-9 with TRBJ2-2; possibly TRBD1 for D (5 bases). CDR3 length equals 15 residues. Trimming removed 5 bases from V and 7 bases from J, with 17 bases in between. Germline V gene sequence: CDR1 SEHNR, CDR2 FQNEAQ (reference sequence).

The rearrangement links TRBV5-6 to TRBJ2-7; the D gene is possibly TRBD1 (5 bases). Germline CDR1 is SGHDT and CDR2 is YYEEEE. Trimming stripped 0 bases from V and 3 bases from J, with 10 bases between. CDR3 size: 14 residues. The DNA of the CDR3 is TGTGCCAGCAGCTTGGCAGGACACATCTACGAGCAGTACTTC. It encodes CASSLAGHIYEQYF.

CDR3 loop: CASSWTGGSYEQYF. DNA of the CDR3: TGTGCCAGCAGTTGGACGGGGGGCTCCTACGAGCAGTACTTC. The chain couples TRBV12-3 or TRBV12-4 to TRBJ2-7; 7 nucleotides agree with TRBD2. Unmatched junction bases numbered 3, after V lost 4 bases and J lost 0 bases. The CDR3 consists of 14 residues.

Sample share makes this clone medium-sized. The chain recombines TRBV6-1 with TRBJ1-2; 8 bases match TRBD1. From germline, CDR1 is MNHNS and CDR2 SASEGT. V lost 5 bases, J lost 5 bases, and 4 bases stayed unmatched. This CDR3 spans 13 amino acids. CDR3 protein: CASSPQGEYGYTF. The DNA of the CDR3 is TGTGCCAGCAGTCCACAGGGGGAGTATGGCTACACCTTC.

The chain couples TRBV6-1 to TRBJ2-3; 10 nucleotides match TRBD2. With 0 bases clipped from V and 4 bases from J, the junction kept 1 base outside the gene matches. The CDR3 has 15 amino acids. Germline CDR1 is MNHNS and CDR2 is SASEGT. The CDR3 nucleotides are TGTGCCAGCAGTGAAGCGCTAGCGGGAGCAGATACGCAGTATTTT. Amino acid sequence: CASSEALAGADTQYF.

This clone was counted ten times or more. The chain carries TRBV11-2 and TRBJ1-4; a possible D gene is TRBD1 (5 bases). Germline V lookup: CDR1 SGHAT, CDR2 FQNNGV. This CDR3 spans 14 amino acids. V lost 5 bases, J lost 5 bases, and 12 bases lay in between. CDR3 region: CASSPGRENEKLFF. DNA of the CDR3: TGTGCCAGCAGCCCGGGACGGGAGAATGAAAAACTGTTTTTT. The whole variable domain, remainder taken from reference TRBV11-2 and TRBJ1-4, is EAGVAQSPRYKIIEKRQSVAFWCNPISGHATLYWYQQILGQGPKLLIQFQNNGVVDDSQLPKDRFSAERLKGVDSTLKIQPAKLEDSAVYLCASSPGRENEKLFFGSGTQLSVL.

This clone is medium-sized within its sample. This chain joins TRBV6-1 and TRBJ1-6; weak D call: TRBD1 (5 bases). Between the trimmed V and J ends, which lost 6 bases and 6 bases, there was a span of 15 bases. The CDR3 has 15 amino acids. Germline CDR1 MNHNS, CDR2 SASEGT. The chain's CDR3 is CASRERQTPNSPLHF. The CDR3 DNA sequence: TGTGCCAGCAGAGAGAGACAGACCCCTAATTCACCCCTCCACTTT.

This clone was seen ten or more times. The V and J genes are TRBV9 and TRBJ2-2; no definite D call. The V end was cut by 0 bases, the J end by 1 base, with 4 bases between. The germline CDR1 and CDR2 sequences are SGDLS and YYNGEE. The CDR3 contains 14 residues. Here the CDR3 DNA reads TGTGCCAGCAGCGTAGGAGTGAACACCGGGGAGCTGTTTTTT. It specifies CASSVGVNTGELFF.

The V call is TRBV5-1, the J call TRBJ1-4; the match to TRBD1 covers 7 bases. This CDR3 region has 16 residues. V dropped 0 bases and J dropped 5; count of bases not matched to a gene: 7. The germline V gene encodes CDR1 SGHRS and CDR2 YFSETQ. The CDR3 sequence is CASSLDLCRGNEKLFF. The CDR3 DNA reads TGCGCCAGCAGCTTGGATTTGTGCAGGGGGAATGAAAAACTGTTTTTT.

The J gene is TRBJ2-7, the V gene TRBV11-2; D unresolved. V lost 4 bases and J lost 2, with 3 bases in between. The length of the CDR3 is 11 residues. Germline CDR1 is SGHAT and CDR2 is FQNNGV. Here the CDR3 DNA reads TGTGCCAGCAGCTCGACCTACGAGCAGTACTTC. Its protein product is CASSSTYEQYF. Using reference TRBV11-2 and TRBJ2-7 for the parts outside the CDR3, the full variable domain is EAGVAQSPRYKIIEKRQSVAFWCNPISGHATLYWYQQILGQGPKLLIQFQNNGVVDDSQLPKDRFSAERLKGVDSTLKIQPAKLEDSAVYLCASSSTYEQYFGPGTRLTVT.